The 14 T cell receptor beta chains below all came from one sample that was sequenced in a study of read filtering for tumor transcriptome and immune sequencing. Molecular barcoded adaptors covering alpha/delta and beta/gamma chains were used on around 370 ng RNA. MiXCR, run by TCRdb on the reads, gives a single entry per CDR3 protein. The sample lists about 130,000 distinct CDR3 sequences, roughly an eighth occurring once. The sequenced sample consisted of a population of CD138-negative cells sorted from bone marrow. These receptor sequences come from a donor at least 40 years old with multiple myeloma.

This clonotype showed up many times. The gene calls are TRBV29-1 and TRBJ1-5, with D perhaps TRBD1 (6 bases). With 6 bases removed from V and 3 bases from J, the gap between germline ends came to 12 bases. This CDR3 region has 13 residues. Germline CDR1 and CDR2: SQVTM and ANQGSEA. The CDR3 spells CSVAQGYNQPQHF. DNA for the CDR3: TGCAGCGTCGCACAGGGATACAATCAGCCCCAGCATTTT.

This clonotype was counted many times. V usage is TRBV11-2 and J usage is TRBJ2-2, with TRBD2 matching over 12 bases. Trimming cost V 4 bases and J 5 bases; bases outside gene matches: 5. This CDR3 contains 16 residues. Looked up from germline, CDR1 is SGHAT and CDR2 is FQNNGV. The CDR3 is CASSYPGLAGTGELFF. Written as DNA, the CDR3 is TGTGCCAGCAGCTATCCGGGACTAGCGGGTACCGGGGAGCTGTTTTTT.

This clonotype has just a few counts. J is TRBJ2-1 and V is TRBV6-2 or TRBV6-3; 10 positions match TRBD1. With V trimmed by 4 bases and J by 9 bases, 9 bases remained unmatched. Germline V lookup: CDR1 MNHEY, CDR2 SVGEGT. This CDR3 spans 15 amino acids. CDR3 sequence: CASSLDRGLASEQFF. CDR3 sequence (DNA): TGTGCCAGCAGTTTGGACAGGGGGTTGGCTAGTGAGCAGTTCTTC.

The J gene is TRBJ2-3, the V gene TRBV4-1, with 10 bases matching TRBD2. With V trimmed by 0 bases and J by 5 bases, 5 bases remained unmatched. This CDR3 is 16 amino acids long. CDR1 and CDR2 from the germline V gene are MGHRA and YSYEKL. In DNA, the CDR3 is TGCGCCAGCAGCCAAGAAGCGGGAGGGGGATTAGATACGCAGTATTTT. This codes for CASSQEAGGGLDTQYF.

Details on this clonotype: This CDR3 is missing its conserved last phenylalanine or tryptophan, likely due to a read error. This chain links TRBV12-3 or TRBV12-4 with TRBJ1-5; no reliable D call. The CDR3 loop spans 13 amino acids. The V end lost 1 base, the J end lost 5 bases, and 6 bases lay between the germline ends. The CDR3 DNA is TGTGCCAGCAGTTTAGAGGTCGATCAGCCCCAGCATTCT. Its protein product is CASSLEVDQPQHS.

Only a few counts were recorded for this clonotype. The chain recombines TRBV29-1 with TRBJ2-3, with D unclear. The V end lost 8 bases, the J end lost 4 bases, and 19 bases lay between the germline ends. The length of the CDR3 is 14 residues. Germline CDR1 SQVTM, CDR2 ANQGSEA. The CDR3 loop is CSSNRWARPDTQYF. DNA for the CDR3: TGCAGCTCTAACCGGTGGGCCCGGCCAGATACGCAGTATTTT.

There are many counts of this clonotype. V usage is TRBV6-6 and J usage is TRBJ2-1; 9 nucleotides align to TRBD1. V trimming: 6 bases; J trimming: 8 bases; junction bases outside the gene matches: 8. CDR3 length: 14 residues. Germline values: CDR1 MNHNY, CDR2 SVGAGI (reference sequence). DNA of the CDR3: TGTGCCAGCAGCCAACGGGACAGGGATGATGAGCAGTTCTTC. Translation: CASSQRDRDDEQFF.

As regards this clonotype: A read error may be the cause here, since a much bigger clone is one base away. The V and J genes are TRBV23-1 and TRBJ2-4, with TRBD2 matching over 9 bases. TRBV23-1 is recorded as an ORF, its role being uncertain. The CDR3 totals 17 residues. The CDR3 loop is CASSQGRGGLAKNIRYF. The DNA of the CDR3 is TGCGCCAGCAGTCAAGGCAGGGGGGGACTAGCCAAAAACATTCGGTACTTC.

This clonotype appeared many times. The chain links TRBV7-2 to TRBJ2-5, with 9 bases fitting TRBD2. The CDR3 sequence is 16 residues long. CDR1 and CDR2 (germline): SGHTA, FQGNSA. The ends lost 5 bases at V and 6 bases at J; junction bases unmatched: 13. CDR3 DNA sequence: TGTGCCAGCAGCCCCCTTCGCGGGAGGGCCGGGAAGACCCAGTACTTC. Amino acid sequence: CASSPLRGRAGKTQYF.

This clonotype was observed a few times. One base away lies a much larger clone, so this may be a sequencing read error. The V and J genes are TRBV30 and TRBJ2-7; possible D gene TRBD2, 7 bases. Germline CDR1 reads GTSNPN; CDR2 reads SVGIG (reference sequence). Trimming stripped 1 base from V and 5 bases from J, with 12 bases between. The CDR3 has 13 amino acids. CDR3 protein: CAWSGGGANEQYF. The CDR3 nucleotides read TGTGCCTGGAGTGGAGGGGGGGCCAACGAGCAGTACTTC.

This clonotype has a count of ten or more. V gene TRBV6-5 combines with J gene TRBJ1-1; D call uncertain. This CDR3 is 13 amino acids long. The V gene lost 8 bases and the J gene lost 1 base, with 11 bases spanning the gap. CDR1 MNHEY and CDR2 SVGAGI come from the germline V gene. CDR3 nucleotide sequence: TGTGCCAGCGCCCTAACGGCGAACACTGAAGCTTTCTTT. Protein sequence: CASALTANTEAFF.

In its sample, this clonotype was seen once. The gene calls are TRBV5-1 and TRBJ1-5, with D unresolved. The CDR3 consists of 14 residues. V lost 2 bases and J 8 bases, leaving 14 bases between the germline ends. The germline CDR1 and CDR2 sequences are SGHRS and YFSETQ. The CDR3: CASSFTGAGKPQHF. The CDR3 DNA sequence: TGCGCCAGCAGCTTTACCGGAGCGGGTAAGCCCCAGCATTTT.

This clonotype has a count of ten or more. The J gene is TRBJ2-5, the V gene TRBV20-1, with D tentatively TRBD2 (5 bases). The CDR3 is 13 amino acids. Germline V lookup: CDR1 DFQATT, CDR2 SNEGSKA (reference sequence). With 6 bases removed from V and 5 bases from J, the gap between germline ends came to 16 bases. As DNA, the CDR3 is TGCAGTGCCCTCCCACTACGAGGGGAGACCCAGTACTTC. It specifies CSALPLRGETQYF.

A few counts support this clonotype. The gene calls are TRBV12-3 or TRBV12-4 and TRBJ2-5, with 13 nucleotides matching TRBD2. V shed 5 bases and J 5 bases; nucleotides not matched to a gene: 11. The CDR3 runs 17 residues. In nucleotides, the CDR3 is TGTGCCAGCAGTCCGCAGCGGACTAGCGGGAGCGGGGAGACCCAGTACTTC. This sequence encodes CASSPQRTSGSGETQYF.